The 2 T cell receptor beta chains reported below all come from one sample, sequenced in a study of T-cell memory formation after mild COVID-19 (dated by TCRdb to the early 2020s). Receptor amplification or capture employed 5' RACE. This sample was sequenced with an Illumina NovaSeq 6000. Using fastp at Q25 and MiXCR, TCRdb reprocessed the public reads and kept productive beta chains. Entries that share a CDR3 protein sequence are merged under the most common genes and DNA. Present in this sample are around 410,000 distinct CDR3 sequences, about 22% of which were seen just once. Around 13% of the sample is in the top ten clones. Sample: PBMCs or a T cell subset sorted from them (not recorded which). The receptors were gathered from an adult woman who had mild COVID-19 (a few samples of this study predate the infection). The sample titles of this study are shuffled in the database, so cell type and time point are left out; the donor was told from shared clones.

This clonotype appeared a few times. The V call is TRBV18, the J call TRBJ2-7, with D possibly being TRBD1 (6 bases). This CDR3 has 15 amino acids. Looked up from germline, CDR1 is KGHSH and CDR2 is LQKENI. Trimming removed 3 bases at V and 2 bases at J, with 14 bases between. DNA for the CDR3: TGTGCCAGCTCACCCCCCGGGACACCCCCCTACGAGCAGTACTTC. As protein: CASSPPGTPPYEQYF. Full variable domain (rest looked up from reference TRBV18 and TRBJ2-7): NAGVMQNPRHLVRRRGQEARLRCSPMKGHSHVYWYRQLPEEGLKFMVYLQKENIIDESGMPKERFSAEFPKEGPSILRIQQVVRGDSAAYFCASSPPGTPPYEQYFGPGTRLTVT.

This clonotype occurred a few times. The gene calls are TRBV19 and TRBJ1-1; 8 bases are a match to TRBD1. Germline-derived CDR1 and CDR2 are LNHDA and SQIVND (reference sequence). Germline trimming cut 5 bases from V and 0 bases from J; bases unmatched to any gene: 5. The CDR3 has 15 residues. CDR3 protein: CASSARQGMNTEAFF. CDR3 coding DNA: TGTGCCAGTAGTGCGCGACAGGGGATGAACACTGAAGCTTTCTTT.